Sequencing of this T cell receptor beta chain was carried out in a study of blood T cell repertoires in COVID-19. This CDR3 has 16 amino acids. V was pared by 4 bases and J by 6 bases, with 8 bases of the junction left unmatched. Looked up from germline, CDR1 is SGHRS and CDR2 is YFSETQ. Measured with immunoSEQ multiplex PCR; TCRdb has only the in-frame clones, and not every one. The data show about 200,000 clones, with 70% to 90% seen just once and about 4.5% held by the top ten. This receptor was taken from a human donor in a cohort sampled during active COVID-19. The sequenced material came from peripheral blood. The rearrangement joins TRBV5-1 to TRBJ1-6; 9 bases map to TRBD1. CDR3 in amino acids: CASSPGTGRINSPLHF. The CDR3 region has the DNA TGCGCCAGCAGCCCCGGGACAGGGAGGATTAATTCACCCCTCCACTTT. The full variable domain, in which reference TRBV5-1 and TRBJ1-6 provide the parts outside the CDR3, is KAGVTQTPRYLIKTRGQQVTLSCSPISGHRSVSWYQQTPGQGLQFLFEYFSETQRNKGNFPGRFSGRQFSNSRSEMNVSTLELGDSALYLCASSPGTGRINSPLHFGNGTRLTVT.